The 9 T cell receptor beta chains below were found in one sample sequenced in a study of monozygotic twins with inflammatory bowel disease. Reanalyzing the 5' RACE reads, TCRdb keeps one entry per CDR3 protein, without DNA. The sample is made up of about 380,000 distinct CDR3 sequences, and the top ten hold just over 2.5% of it. The sample comprised blood. These receptor sequences come from a human donor with ulcerative colitis or Crohn's disease, or a healthy co-twin of an affected twin (not recorded which).

The CDR3 reads CASRTAYSNQPQHF. The V call is TRBV6-2 or TRBV6-3, the J call TRBJ1-5. CDR3 length: 14 amino acids. CDR1 is MNHEY, CDR2 SVGEGT, per germline.

The chain uses TRBV12-3 or TRBV12-4 and TRBJ2-1; checking the TCRdb D call of TRBD1 is not possible without DNA. This CDR3 has 14 residues. The CDR3 loop is CASSPGQPLNEQFF.

The chain joins TRBV12-3 or TRBV12-4 to TRBJ2-2; TCRdb outputs TRBD1, but without DNA this stays unchecked. The CDR3 is 15 residues long. The chain's CDR3 is CASSPGTAGTGELFF.

This chain links TRBV7-2 with TRBJ2-7; TCRdb lists TRBD2, though no DNA is available to test this call. CDR3 size: 12 residues. Germline values: CDR1 SGHTA, CDR2 FQGNSA. Here the CDR3 reads CASTMGGHEQYF.

This chain uses TRBV6-5 with TRBJ1-6; the TCRdb call, TRBD1, lacks DNA for checking. CDR1 MNHEY and CDR2 SVGAGI come from the germline V gene. The CDR3 consists of 15 residues. CDR3 loop: CASSYSGDYNSPLHF.

The V and J genes are TRBV6-5 and TRBJ2-3; with no DNA, the TCRdb D assignment of TRBD2 cannot be verified. CDR1 is MNHEY and CDR2 is SVGAGI in the germline V gene. The CDR3 has 17 residues. The CDR3 protein is CASRSFPFQLHTDTQYF.

The CDR3 here is CACQGLGATEAFF. This chain links TRBV6-2 or TRBV6-3 with TRBJ1-1; TCRdb designates TRBD1, a call that cannot be tested without DNA. From germline, CDR1 is MNHEY and CDR2 SVGEGT. The CDR3 sequence is 13 residues long.

V gene TRBV20-1 combines with J gene TRBJ2-7; TCRdb lists TRBD2, though no DNA is available to test this call. The CDR3 contains 13 residues. The V gene's germline CDR1 is DFQATT and CDR2 SNEGSKA (reference sequence). CDR3 in amino acids: CSGPGLAAYEQYF.

The J gene is TRBJ2-5, the V gene TRBV9; TCRdb proposes TRBD1, but this gene call is untestable without DNA. CDR1 SGDLS and CDR2 YYNGEE come from the germline V gene. The CDR3 length is 14 residues. The CDR3: CASTLGTAGETQYF. Variable domain in full (rest from reference TRBV9 and TRBJ2-5): DSGVTQTPKHLITATGQRVTLRCSPRSGDLSVYWYQQSLDQGLQFLIQYYNGEERAKGNILERFSAQQFPDLHSELNLSSLELGDSALYFCASTLGTAGETQYFGPGTRLLVL.